The subject of this entry is one TCR beta chain. This sample was taken from a study of blood T cell repertoires in COVID-19. TCRdb's copy holds only in-frame clones and misses some; the assay was immunoSEQ multiplex PCR. The table records about 270,000 clones, 88% of them present only once. CDR3 length equals 13 residues. Trimming pared 5 bases from V and 7 bases from J, leaving 11 bases between. Germline CDR1 SGHAT, CDR2 FQNNGV. The rearrangement joins TRBV11-2 to TRBJ1-4, with D perhaps TRBD1 (6 bases). Sequencing was carried out using PBMCs or T cells enriched from blood (not recorded which). This clonotype was obtained from a woman aged 45-59 years who had recovered from COVID-19. The CDR3 nucleotides read TGTGCCAGCAGCCGGGACATCCTTGAAAAACTGTTTTTT. This encodes CASSRDILEKLFF.